Listed below are T cell receptor beta chains from one sample, sequenced in a study of blood T cell repertoires in COVID-19. Assay used: immunoSEQ multiplex PCR; TCRdb lists only in-frame clones, some missing. Of roughly 150,000 clones in the sample, over 70% are singletons; the top ten hold roughly a fifth. The sequencing input was peripheral blood. The receptors were sampled from a woman between 65 and 79 years old who had recovered from COVID-19. Each CDR3 is given with its conserved first and last residue. D genes are given only for firm matches. Size values are once, few and many counts, or a class for expanded clones, and some rows have none.

d_call: TRBD1
j_call: TRBJ1-2
clone_size: .
v_call: TRBV28
cdr3_nt: TGTGCCAGCAGTTTATCACAGGGGGCGCAAGGCTACACCTTC
cdr3_aa: CASSLSQGAQGYTF

d_call: TRBD2
j_call: TRBJ2-4
clone_size: few
v_call: TRBV28
cdr3_nt: TGTGCCAGCCTAGCGGGAGACTTCTTAAACATTCAGTACTTC
cdr3_aa: CASLAGDFLNIQYF

d_call: TRBD1
j_call: TRBJ1-2
clone_size: once
v_call: TRBV6-5
cdr3_nt: TGTGCCAGCATTCTGCGACAGGGGCGGGCCTATGGCTACACCTTC
cdr3_aa: CASILRQGRAYGYTF

d_call: .
j_call: TRBJ1-1
clone_size: .
v_call: TRBV18
cdr3_nt: TGTGCCAGCTCACCGGGGGACATGAACACTGAAGCTTTCTTT
cdr3_aa: CASSPGDMNTEAFF

d_call: .
j_call: TRBJ2-3
clone_size: .
v_call: TRBV11-3
cdr3_nt: TGTGCCAGCACCCCGGGCGGGCTGCACACAGATACGCAGTATTTT
cdr3_aa: CASTPGGLHTDTQYF

d_call: .
j_call: TRBJ2-3
clone_size: .
v_call: TRBV18
cdr3_nt: TGTGCCAGCTCACCACCGGAGGGCACAGATACGCAGTATTTT
cdr3_aa: CASSPPEGTDTQYF

d_call: TRBD2
j_call: TRBJ2-5
clone_size: .
v_call: TRBV2
cdr3_nt: TGTGCCAGCGGCGGGGCTAGCGGGGAGAAAGAGACCCAGTACTTC
cdr3_aa: CASGGASGEKETQYF

d_call: .
j_call: TRBJ1-5
clone_size: .
v_call: TRBV9
cdr3_nt: TGTGCCAGCAGCCCCAGGGAGGGGAGTCAGCCCCAGCATTTT
cdr3_aa: CASSPREGSQPQHF

d_call: .
j_call: TRBJ2-6
clone_size: .
v_call: TRBV29-1
cdr3_nt: TGCAGCGTTGAGGGGGGCTCTGGGGCCAACGTCCTGACTTTC
cdr3_aa: CSVEGGSGANVLTF

d_call: .
j_call: TRBJ1-1
clone_size: few
v_call: TRBV12-3/TRBV12-4
cdr3_nt: TGTGCCAGCAGTCATGGACTCCTCACTGAAGCTTTCTTT
cdr3_aa: CASSHGLLTEAFF

d_call: .
j_call: TRBJ2-5
clone_size: .
v_call: TRBV5-1
cdr3_nt: TGCGCCAGCAGCTTGTCTTTCGGCGCAGGGCAAGAGACCCAGTACTTC
cdr3_aa: CASSLSFGAGQETQYF

d_call: .
j_call: TRBJ1-2
clone_size: .
v_call: TRBV11-2
cdr3_nt: TGTGCCAGCAGCCCCCGGACAGTCCACTTCAACTATGGCTACACCTTC
cdr3_aa: CASSPRTVHFNYGYTF

d_call: TRBD2
j_call: TRBJ2-5
clone_size: .
v_call: TRBV7-9
cdr3_nt: TGTGCCAGCAGCACCATCACCGGGACTATGGAGACCCAGTACTTC
cdr3_aa: CASSTITGTMETQYF

d_call: .
j_call: TRBJ2-1
clone_size: .
v_call: TRBV7-7
cdr3_nt: TGTGCTAGCAGCTTAGGCGGGCAGGCTTACAATGAGCAGTTCTTC
cdr3_aa: CASSLGGQAYNEQFF

d_call: TRBD1
j_call: TRBJ1-5
clone_size: few
v_call: TRBV14
cdr3_nt: TGTGCCAGCAGCCAAGGGGGGGACAGGGGACCTGGGCCCCAGCATTTT
cdr3_aa: CASSQGGDRGPGPQHF

d_call: .
j_call: TRBJ1-1
clone_size: few
v_call: TRBV30
cdr3_nt: TGTGCCGGGTCGGGGGGCCCTGAAGCTTTCTTT
cdr3_aa: CAGSGGPEAFF

d_call: .
j_call: TRBJ2-2
clone_size: .
v_call: TRBV9
cdr3_nt: TGTGCCAGCAGCGTATTGGGGCTACCCGACACCGGGGAGCTGTTTTTT
cdr3_aa: CASSVLGLPDTGELFF

d_call: TRBD1
j_call: TRBJ1-2
clone_size: .
v_call: TRBV5-1
cdr3_nt: TGCGCCAGCAGCCCAGGGACAGGGGGCTACTATGGCTACACCTTC
cdr3_aa: CASSPGTGGYYGYTF

d_call: TRBD1
j_call: TRBJ1-6
clone_size: .
v_call: TRBV5-1
cdr3_nt: TGCGCCAGCAGCTTGGGGGACAGGGTCTCCTCACCCCTCCACTTT
cdr3_aa: CASSLGDRVSSPLHF

d_call: TRBD2
j_call: TRBJ2-5
clone_size: .
v_call: TRBV2
cdr3_nt: TGTGCCAGCATGGCTAGCGGGGGGGCCGGGGCCCAGTACTTC
cdr3_aa: CASMASGGAGAQYF

d_call: .
j_call: TRBJ1-5
clone_size: .
v_call: TRBV4-1
cdr3_nt: TGCGCCAGCAAGGGGGGGGACGCCACCAATCAGCCCCAGCATTTT
cdr3_aa: CASKGGDATNQPQHF

d_call: .
j_call: TRBJ2-3
clone_size: .
v_call: TRBV11-1
cdr3_nt: TGTGCCAGCAGCTTGGGCAGAAACACAGATACGCAGTATTTT
cdr3_aa: CASSLGRNTDTQYF

d_call: .
j_call: TRBJ1-4
clone_size: .
v_call: TRBV18
cdr3_nt: TGTGCCAGCTCACCTGACGGGGGAATGGAAAAACTGTTTTTT
cdr3_aa: CASSPDGGMEKLFF

d_call: .
j_call: TRBJ1-3
clone_size: .
v_call: TRBV19
cdr3_nt: TGTGCCAGTAGACGATCTACAGGTGTCGCCATATATTTT
cdr3_aa: CASRRSTGVAIYF

d_call: TRBD2
j_call: TRBJ2-3
clone_size: .
v_call: TRBV3-1/TRBV3-2
cdr3_nt: TGTGCCAGCAGCCCCCCGGGACAGGGACTAGCGGGGGGCCCCACAGATACGCAGTATTTT
cdr3_aa: CASSPPGQGLAGGPTDTQYF

d_call: .
j_call: TRBJ1-1
clone_size: once
v_call: TRBV18
cdr3_nt: TGTGCCAGCTCACCACCGGGAAGCCGAAGGGGCACTGAAGCTTTCTTT
cdr3_aa: CASSPPGSRRGTEAFF

d_call: .
j_call: TRBJ1-4
clone_size: .
v_call: TRBV5-4
cdr3_nt: TGTGCCAGCAGCGGGGCCGGATCGGATGAAAAACTGTTTTTT
cdr3_aa: CASSGAGSDEKLFF

d_call: .
j_call: TRBJ1-2
clone_size: .
v_call: TRBV6-2/TRBV6-3
cdr3_nt: TGTGCCAGCAGCCCGTGGGGTGGGCCAGGGGCCGACAACTATGGCTACACCTTC
cdr3_aa: CASSPWGGPGADNYGYTF

d_call: .
j_call: TRBJ2-7
clone_size: .
v_call: TRBV5-1
cdr3_nt: TGCGCCAGCAGCTTGTGGTGGAGGGGCCCCCGCTACGAGCAGTACTTC
cdr3_aa: CASSLWWRGPRYEQYF

d_call: TRBD1
j_call: TRBJ1-4
clone_size: .
v_call: TRBV5-5
cdr3_nt: TGTGCCAGCAGCTTGACAGGGGGACAGGAAAAACTGTTTTTT
cdr3_aa: CASSLTGGQEKLFF

d_call: TRBD1
j_call: TRBJ2-3
clone_size: .
v_call: TRBV5-1
cdr3_nt: TGCGCCAGCAGCCCAGGGGGCCTGGGAGATACGCAGTATTTT
cdr3_aa: CASSPGGLGDTQYF

d_call: TRBD1
j_call: TRBJ1-5
clone_size: .
v_call: TRBV23-1
cdr3_nt: TGCGCCAGCAGTCAGAGGGGACAGATGAATAGCAATCAGCCCCAGCATTTT
cdr3_aa: CASSQRGQMNSNQPQHF

d_call: .
j_call: TRBJ1-1
clone_size: once
v_call: TRBV2
cdr3_nt: TGTGCCAGCAGCGACATCGCTGAAGCTTTCTTT
cdr3_aa: CASSDIAEAFF

d_call: .
j_call: TRBJ2-7
clone_size: .
v_call: TRBV3-1/TRBV3-2
cdr3_nt: TGTGCCAGCAGCCAACGGGGGACCGCATTCCGCGAGCAGTACTTC
cdr3_aa: CASSQRGTAFREQYF

d_call: .
j_call: TRBJ1-1
clone_size: once
v_call: TRBV10-3
cdr3_nt: TGTGCCATCGGGGGGGAGGGTCTCATGAACACTGAAGCTTTCTTT
cdr3_aa: CAIGGEGLMNTEAFF

d_call: .
j_call: TRBJ2-5
clone_size: many
v_call: TRBV9
cdr3_nt: TGTGCCAGCAGCGTAGCCGGGGGGCGAGGGCAAGAGACCCAGTACTTC
cdr3_aa: CASSVAGGRGQETQYF

d_call: .
j_call: TRBJ1-4
clone_size: .
v_call: TRBV2
cdr3_nt: TGTGCCAGCAGTCCAGGGTTGGCTAATGAAAAACTGTTTTTT
cdr3_aa: CASSPGLANEKLFF

d_call: .
j_call: TRBJ1-4
clone_size: once
v_call: TRBV30
cdr3_nt: TGTGCCTGGGCAGACAGGAGAGGTACAACTAATGAAAAACTGTTTTTT
cdr3_aa: CAWADRRGTTNEKLFF

d_call: .
j_call: TRBJ2-1
clone_size: .
v_call: TRBV19
cdr3_nt: TGTGCCAGTAGTCTGATGGGGAGCTCCTACAATGAGCAGTTCTTC
cdr3_aa: CASSLMGSSYNEQFF

d_call: TRBD2
j_call: TRBJ2-1
clone_size: .
v_call: TRBV11-3
cdr3_nt: TGTGCCAGCAGCTCCACTAGCGGGGGGGCCCTCTACAATGAGCAGTTCTTC
cdr3_aa: CASSSTSGGALYNEQFF

d_call: .
j_call: TRBJ1-2
clone_size: .
v_call: TRBV6-5
cdr3_nt: TGTGCCAGCAGTTACGTCGGGTCTCAGGGTGGCTACACCTTC
cdr3_aa: CASSYVGSQGGYTF

d_call: TRBD2
j_call: TRBJ2-1
clone_size: .
v_call: TRBV9
cdr3_nt: TGTGCCAGCAGCCCCCGGGGGGGGCCGGGGGAGCAGTTCTTC
cdr3_aa: CASSPRGGPGEQFF

d_call: .
j_call: TRBJ1-4
clone_size: .
v_call: TRBV10-3
cdr3_nt: TGTGCCATCAGTGAAGGGGGGGTAACTAATGAAAAACTGTTTTTT
cdr3_aa: CAISEGGVTNEKLFF

d_call: .
j_call: TRBJ1-2
clone_size: few
v_call: TRBV6-5
cdr3_nt: TGTGCCAGCAGTTACACTACAACAGGGTTCTATGGCTACACCTTC
cdr3_aa: CASSYTTTGFYGYTF

d_call: .
j_call: TRBJ1-1
clone_size: .
v_call: TRBV6-2/TRBV6-3
cdr3_nt: TGTGCCAGCAGCCCCTGGAGCACTGAAGCTTTCTTT
cdr3_aa: CASSPWSTEAFF

d_call: .
j_call: TRBJ1-4
clone_size: .
v_call: TRBV5-1
cdr3_nt: TGCGCCAGCAGATCCACGGGGGGAGGTAATGAAAAACTGTTTTTT
cdr3_aa: CASRSTGGGNEKLFF

d_call: TRBD2
j_call: TRBJ2-3
clone_size: .
v_call: TRBV5-1
cdr3_nt: TGCGCCAGCAGCTTGGTCGGCGGGAGTGACACAGATACGCAGTATTTT
cdr3_aa: CASSLVGGSDTDTQYF

d_call: .
j_call: TRBJ1-5
clone_size: .
v_call: TRBV6-2/TRBV6-3
cdr3_nt: TGTGCCAGCAGTTACCCGGACACCACCCCCCAGGGGCCCCAGCATTTT
cdr3_aa: CASSYPDTTPQGPQHF

d_call: .
j_call: TRBJ2-7
clone_size: few
v_call: TRBV5-1
cdr3_nt: TGCGCCAGCTCCCGGGGAGAAGACTACGAGCAGTACTTC
cdr3_aa: CASSRGEDYEQYF

d_call: .
j_call: TRBJ1-1
clone_size: .
v_call: TRBV5-1
cdr3_nt: TGCGCCAGCAGCTTGGACGGGTTGGGAGGTACTGAAGCTTTCTTT
cdr3_aa: CASSLDGLGGTEAFF

d_call: .
j_call: TRBJ2-5
clone_size: .
v_call: TRBV4-1
cdr3_nt: TGCGCCAGCAGCCCGGTGCCTCAAGAGACCCAGTACTTC
cdr3_aa: CASSPVPQETQYF

d_call: .
j_call: TRBJ1-1
clone_size: .
v_call: TRBV6-6
cdr3_nt: TGTGCCAGCAGTTACACCGGACCAGGGGACACTGAAGCTTTCTTT
cdr3_aa: CASSYTGPGDTEAFF